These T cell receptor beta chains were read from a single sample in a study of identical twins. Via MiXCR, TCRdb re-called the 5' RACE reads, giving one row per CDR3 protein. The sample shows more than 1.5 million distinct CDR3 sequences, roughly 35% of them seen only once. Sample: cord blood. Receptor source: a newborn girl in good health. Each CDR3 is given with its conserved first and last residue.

CASRPRRGGNEQFF	TRBV28	TRBJ2-1
CASSSGLARTDTQYF	TRBV7-2	TRBJ2-3
CATTFGTFGHEQFF	TRBV6-1	TRBJ2-1
CASSYQPQNIQYF	TRBV28	TRBJ2-4
CAISWTSGGNNEQFF	TRBV11-2	TRBJ2-1
CASSSPRQGDPAGYTF	TRBV12-3/TRBV12-4	TRBJ1-2
CASSFPHGQALNTEAFF	TRBV28	TRBJ1-1
CASSLDGGYEQYF	TRBV5-1	TRBJ2-7
CASSYVTGGSRTDAQYF	TRBV5-6	TRBJ2-3
CASSQDPLAAPYNEQFF	TRBV4-2	TRBJ2-1
CATSRDSGLAAYTQYF	TRBV15	TRBJ2-3
CASAANRPYEQYF	TRBV12-3/TRBV12-4	TRBJ2-7
CASSLQGVADTQYF	TRBV12-3/TRBV12-4	TRBJ2-3
CASRLRQGITEVFF	TRBV7-2	TRBJ1-1
CATSRSTGLAGADTQYF	TRBV15	TRBJ2-3
CSASPVNTGELFF	TRBV20-1	TRBJ2-2
CASSKGVAGEGNEQFF	TRBV21-1	TRBJ2-1
CSVEDTGRDTEAFF	TRBV29-1	TRBJ1-1
CASSVGRPGDTQYF	TRBV9	TRBJ2-3
CAGSLVAGKGEKLFF	TRBV5-1	TRBJ1-4
CASSQVEVRNEQFF	TRBV4-2	TRBJ2-1
CASSLLRPPNEKLFF	TRBV5-1	TRBJ1-4
CSARDLLAAYEQYF	TRBV20-1	TRBJ2-7
CASKGALYEQYF	TRBV12-3/TRBV12-4	TRBJ2-7
CAISPGTGEGEQYF	TRBV10-3	TRBJ2-7
CASSPRDLGTDTQYF	TRBV7-9	TRBJ2-3
CSARYIEGAGYTF	TRBV20-1	TRBJ1-2
CASSWGQRTDTQYF	TRBV5-1	TRBJ2-3
CASTGLGMRNEQFF	TRBV2	TRBJ2-1
CASSPGALTGLVYGYTF	TRBV11-2	TRBJ1-2
CASSQSPESQPQHF	TRBV4-1	TRBJ1-5
CASSEGDRNSPPHF	TRBV2	TRBJ1-6
CSARDTGDTEAFF	TRBV20-1	TRBJ1-1
CSAVTRNVGQFF	TRBV20-1	TRBJ2-1
CASTPRASGGPRRTDTQYF	TRBV9	TRBJ2-3
CASSLFRQGDQPQHF	TRBV12-3/TRBV12-4	TRBJ1-5
CASSLEGQQGQGYTF	TRBV5-1	TRBJ1-2
CASSRRQGGTYEQYF	TRBV12-3/TRBV12-4	TRBJ2-7
CSASRGGPAKNIQYF	TRBV20-1	TRBJ2-4
CASSRDTDSPLHF	TRBV11-2	TRBJ1-6
CASSWGLAESTDTQYF	TRBV7-9	TRBJ2-3
CATSGAPYNEQFF	TRBV24-1	TRBJ2-1
CASSFLTGWSTEAFF	TRBV27	TRBJ1-1
CASSQVGLDTQYF	TRBV3-1	TRBJ2-3
CASSPGDFRYEQYF	TRBV13	TRBJ2-7
CSASGAGGYNEQFF	TRBV20-1	TRBJ2-1
CSAPKSLAGYEQYF	TRBV20-1	-
CASSRSVADEQYF	TRBV7-9	TRBJ2-7
CASAWGASTDTQYF	TRBV12-3/TRBV12-4	TRBJ2-3
CAISEDRENEQYF	TRBV10-3	TRBJ2-7
CASNDGQSRDTQYF	TRBV5-1	TRBJ2-3
CASSAQTSGSNPQYF	TRBV2	TRBJ2-5
CASSYSVSCHEQYF	TRBV6-5	TRBJ2-7
CATSRGWRQGQAKNIQYF	TRBV15	TRBJ2-4
CASSPLRGSRNEQYF	TRBV13	TRBJ2-5
CASSPTDPLYNEQYF	TRBV5-1	TRBJ2-7